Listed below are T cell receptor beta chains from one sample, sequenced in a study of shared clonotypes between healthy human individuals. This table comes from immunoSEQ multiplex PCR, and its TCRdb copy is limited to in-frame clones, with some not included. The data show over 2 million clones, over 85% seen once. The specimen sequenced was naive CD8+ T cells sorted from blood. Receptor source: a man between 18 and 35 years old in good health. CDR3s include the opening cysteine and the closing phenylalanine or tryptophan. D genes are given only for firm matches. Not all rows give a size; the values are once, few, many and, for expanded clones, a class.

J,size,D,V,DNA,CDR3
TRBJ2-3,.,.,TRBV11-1,TGTGCCAGCAGCTCGATCACAGATACGCAGTATTTT,CASSSITDTQYF
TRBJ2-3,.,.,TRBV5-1,TGCGCCAGCAGCTTCCGGGGGGCGCGCACAGATACGCAGTATTTT,CASSFRGARTDTQYF
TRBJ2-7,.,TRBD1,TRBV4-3,TGCGCCAGCAGTCAATTTACAGGGGCCTACGAGCAGTACTTC,CASSQFTGAYEQYF
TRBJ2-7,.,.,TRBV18,TGTGCCAGCTCACTTACGGGGAGCTCCTACGAGCAGTACTTC,CASSLTGSSYEQYF
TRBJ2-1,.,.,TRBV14,TGTGCCAGCAGCCATGTCTTAGCTAATGAGCAGTTCTTC,CASSHVLANEQFF
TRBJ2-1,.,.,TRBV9,TGTGCCAGCAGCGGGGTGGCAAGCTCCTACAATGAGCAGTTCTTC,CASSGVASSYNEQFF
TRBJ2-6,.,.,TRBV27,TGTGCCAGCAGTCCCTGGACTCCCGTAGGGGCCAACGTCCTGACTTTC,CASSPWTPVGANVLTF
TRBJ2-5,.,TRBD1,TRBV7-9,TGTGCCAGCAGCTTATTGTCGTCAGGGGGCAGGGTGGAAGAGACCCAGTACTTC,CASSLLSSGGRVEETQYF
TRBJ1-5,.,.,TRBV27,TGTGCCAGCAGTTTATCCACAGATCAGCCCCAGCATTTT,CASSLSTDQPQHF
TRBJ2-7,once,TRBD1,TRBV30,TGTGCCTGGAGAGACAGGGTTAGCCACGAGCAGTACTTC,CAWRDRVSHEQYF
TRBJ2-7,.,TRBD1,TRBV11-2,TGTGCCAGCAGCCCACTGGTCGGGACAGGGCGGAGCTCCTACGAGCAGTACTTC,CASSPLVGTGRSSYEQYF
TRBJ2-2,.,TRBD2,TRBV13,TGTGCCAGCAGCCCAGCGGCTAGCGGGACCGGGGAGCTGTTTTTT,CASSPAASGTGELFF
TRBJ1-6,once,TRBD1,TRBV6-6,TGTGCCAGCACCCCGACAGGGCTAAATTCACCCCTCCACTTT,CASTPTGLNSPLHF
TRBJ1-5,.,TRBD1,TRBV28,TGTGCCAGCAACCAATTGACAGGGGATAGCAATCAGCCCCAGCATTTT,CASNQLTGDSNQPQHF
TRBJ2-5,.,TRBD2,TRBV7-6,TGTGCCAGCAGCCGTAGCGGGAGGGGAGAGACCCAGTACTTC,CASSRSGRGETQYF
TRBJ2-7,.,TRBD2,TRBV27,TGTGCCAGCAGTTTGGGACTAGCCGAAAGCTCCTACGAGCAGTACTTC,CASSLGLAESSYEQYF
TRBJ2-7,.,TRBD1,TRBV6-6,TGTGCCAGCAGTTACTCGGACAGGGGATTCTACGAGCAGTACTTC,CASSYSDRGFYEQYF
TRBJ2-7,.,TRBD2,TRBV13,TGTGCCAGCACCTTGGCGGGGGACGAGCAGTACTTC,CASTLAGDEQYF
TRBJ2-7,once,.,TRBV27,TGTGCCAGCAGTTTTCAGTTGGTTGCGGGGACAGCCTACGAGCAGTACTTC,CASSFQLVAGTAYEQYF